The clone carrying this TCR beta chain was detected only a few times. This record belongs to a study of blood T cell repertoires in COVID-19. TCRdb's copy holds only in-frame clones and misses some; the assay was immunoSEQ multiplex PCR. The sample lists more than 50,000 clones; about 80% were seen once. The V end was cut by 8 bases, the J end by 6 bases, with 10 bases between. The CDR3 length is 12 residues. V is TRBV12-3 or TRBV12-4 and J is TRBJ2-2; tentatively, D is TRBD2 (5 bases). The source of this sequence is an elderly woman with acute or convalescent COVID-19. Sequences were obtained from peripheral blood. The CDR3 DNA reads TGTGCCAGCGGCCCCGGGGCCGGGGAGCTGTTTTTT. Encoded protein: CASGPGAGELFF.